Listed here are 14 T cell receptor beta chains from one sample, sequenced in a study of blood T cell repertoires in COVID-19. Using immunoSEQ multiplex PCR, the repertoire was profiled, and TCRdb retains in-frame clones only, with some absent. The data show 200,000 to 250,000 clones, 84% seen once. The sequencing input was PBMCs or T cells enriched from blood (not recorded which). The receptors originated from a man in his fifties or sixties who had recovered from COVID-19.

The chain is built from TRBV27 and TRBJ1-2; D not certain. CDR1 and CDR2 from the germline V gene are MNHEY and SMNVEV (reference sequence). The CDR3 runs 13 residues. Trimming took off 0 bases at V and 3 bases at J, with 5 bases between the two ends. This CDR3 is CASSLSTHYGYTF. The CDR3 DNA reads as TGTGCCAGCAGTTTATCGACACACTATGGCTACACCTTC.

This clone appeared once. The chain is built from TRBV6-2 or TRBV6-3 and TRBJ1-5, with D tentatively TRBD1 (5 bases). Trimming took 5 bases from V and 4 from J, leaving 15 bases between them. The CDR3 has 15 residues. Germline-derived CDR1 and CDR2 are MNHEY and SVGEGT. The CDR3 here is CASSTAGRINQPQHF. CDR3 sequence (DNA): TGTGCCAGCAGTACGGCGGGACGGATAAATCAGCCCCAGCATTTT.

CDR3 amino acids: CASSLVPHRADTQYF. The DNA of the CDR3 is TGCGCCAGCAGCTTGGTCCCCCACAGGGCGGATACGCAGTATTTT. The chain carries TRBV5-1 and TRBJ2-3, with D possibly TRBD1 on 6 matching bases. Per the germline V gene, CDR1 is SGHRS and CDR2 is YFSETQ. This CDR3 has 15 amino acids. Trimming left V 0 bases short and J 6 bases short, with 14 bases between.

The V and J genes are TRBV11-3 and TRBJ2-5; 9 bases are a match to TRBD2. This CDR3 has 16 residues. V gave up 4 bases and J gave up 4 bases; unmatched junction bases: 10. Germline V gene lookup returns CDR1 SGHNT and CDR2 YENEEA. The DNA of the CDR3 is TGTGCCAGCAGCTACCAGTCCCTAGCGGGGTCAGAGACCCAGTACTTC. Translating gives CASSYQSLAGSETQYF.

This clone was seen once. Other DNA sequences in the sample encode the same CDR3. This sequence joins TRBV15 and TRBJ1-2, with 10 positions matching TRBD1. The germline CDR1 and CDR2 sequences are LNHNV and YYDKDF (reference sequence). The CDR3 sequence is 13 residues long. The ends lost 3 bases at V and 5 bases at J; junction bases unmatched: 0. The CDR3 protein is CATSRDRGYGYTF. The CDR3 DNA sequence: TGTGCCACCAGCAGGGACAGGGGGTATGGCTACACCTTC.

The chain combines TRBV13 with TRBJ2-3, with TRBD2 identical over 7 bases. The CDR3 length is 16 residues. Germline V gene sequence: CDR1 PRHDT, CDR2 FYEKMQ (reference sequence). The V segment lost 2 bases and the J segment 2 bases; nucleotides outside the gene matches: 7. Here the CDR3 DNA reads TGTGCCAGCAGCTTATTTGGGGGGGGGACCACAGATACGCAGTATTTT. Translation gives CASSLFGGGTTDTQYF.

The chain has TRBV18 and TRBJ1-3; the match to TRBD1 covers 8 bases. Germline V gene lookup returns CDR1 KGHSH and CDR2 LQKENI. This CDR3 is 16 amino acids long. The junction had 7 bases not matched to a gene; V was cut back by 6 bases and J by 0 bases. The CDR3: CASSSATGVSGNTIYF. The CDR3 DNA follows: TGTGCCAGCTCTTCCGCGACAGGGGTCTCTGGAAACACCATATATTTT.

The V call is TRBV6-2 or TRBV6-3, the J call TRBJ1-2, with D possibly being TRBD1 (5 bases). Germline values: CDR1 MNHEY, CDR2 SVGEGT. The CDR3 is 17 amino acids. V gave up 4 bases and J gave up 4 bases, with 22 bases separating them. CDR3 region: CASSLGPGIYASYGYTF. The CDR3 DNA reads as TGTGCCAGCAGTTTGGGTCCAGGGATCTATGCTAGCTATGGCTACACCTTC.

This clone has only a few counts. The chain carries TRBV6-6 and TRBJ1-1, with unresolved D. The CDR3 length is 13 residues. Trimming left V 5 bases short and J 1 base short, with 8 bases between. In germline, CDR1 is MNHNY, CDR2 SVGAGI (reference sequence). This CDR3 reads CASSRGGNTEAFF. As DNA, the CDR3 is TGTGCCAGCAGTCGCGGTGGGAACACTGAAGCTTTCTTT.

This clone was observed a handful of times. The rearrangement uses TRBV11-3 and TRBJ1-1, with TRBD1 as a possible D gene (5 bases). The V gene lost 5 bases and the J gene lost 6 bases, with 13 bases spanning the gap. The CDR3 contains 13 residues. Germline V gene data show CDR1 as SGHNT and CDR2 as YENEEA. CDR3 DNA sequence: TGTGCCAGCAGCAACCAGGGTCTTCCTGAAGCTTTCTTT. It is translated as CASSNQGLPEAFF.

This chain links TRBV2 with TRBJ2-1; D remains unclear. The CDR3 sequence is 14 residues long. Trimming cost V 8 bases and J 0 bases, with 11 bases left between them. In germline, CDR1 is SNHLY, CDR2 FYNNEI. The CDR3 DNA reads TGTGCCAGCCTTAGCCTGAGCTCCTACAATGAGCAGTTCTTC. This sequence encodes CASLSLSSYNEQFF. Combining the CDR3 with reference TRBV2 and TRBJ2-1 gives the whole variable domain EPEVTQTPSHQVTQMGQEVILRCVPISNHLYFYWYRQILGQKVEFLVSFYNNEISEKSEIFDDQFSVERPDGSNFTLKIRSTKLEDSAMYFCASLSLSSYNEQFFGPGTRLTVL.

By its share, this clone is medium-sized. The chain is built from TRBV4-2 and TRBJ2-7; possible D gene TRBD2, 5 bases. Between the trimmed V and J ends, which lost 0 bases and 0 bases, there was a span of 12 bases. Germline V gives CDR1 LGHNA, CDR2 YNFKEQ. This CDR3 spans 16 amino acids. The CDR3 sequence: CASSQEGDGSSYEQYF. In nucleotides, the CDR3 is TGTGCCAGCAGCCAAGAGGGAGACGGCAGCTCCTACGAGCAGTACTTC.

The chain carries TRBV11-2 and TRBJ1-3; 9 bases align to TRBD1. After removal of 6 bases from V and 4 bases from J, the junction contained 7 bases not matched to a gene. Germline lookup yields CDR1 SGHAT and CDR2 FQNNGV. The CDR3 is 15 amino acids. For the CDR3, the DNA is TGTGCCAGCAGGCCCCTGGACAGGGGAGGAAACACCATATATTTT. Translated, it gives CASRPLDRGGNTIYF.

The gene calls are TRBV10-3 and TRBJ1-2; perhaps TRBD1 as D (6 bases). The CDR3 is 12 residues long. Germline V gene lookup returns CDR1 ENHRY and CDR2 SYGVKD. Deletions cut 4 bases from V and 6 bases from J, with 9 bases between. The CDR3, as DNA: TGTGCCATCAGTGGGACAGCTAATGGCTACACCTTC. Its protein product is CAISGTANGYTF.